These 4 T cell receptor beta chains originate from one sample sequenced in a study of blood T cells in healthy people across ages. A second PCR of 7 to 11 cycles used a sample-barcoded 5' primer and a J-beta primer mix. MiXCR, run by TCRdb on the 5' RACE reads, gives a single entry per CDR3 protein. The sample includes some 760,000 distinct CDR3 sequences, 20% to 25% of them seen just once. The data were also submitted as part of a second study, on T cells of mothers and their children.

Sequencing was carried out using blood. These TCRs come from a boy aged 5-17 years in good health.

V is TRBV27 and J is TRBJ2-5, with D uncertain. The DNA end is more similar to TRBJ2-1, so the J call may be wrong. CDR1 is MNHEY and CDR2 is SMNVEV in the germline V gene (reference sequence). The CDR3 has 13 amino acids. As DNA, the CDR3 is TGTGCCAGCAGAAGGGAATCGCCCAATGAGCAGTTCTTC. Its translation: CASRRESPNEQFF.

The V and J genes are TRBV5-1 and TRBJ2-5, with D tentatively TRBD2 (6 bases). CDR1 and CDR2 (germline): SGHRS, YFSETQ. Trimming cost V 1 base and J 3 bases, with 13 bases left between them. This CDR3 is built from 15 residues. The CDR3 coding sequence is TGCGCCAGCAGCTTGCTCGCGGGGCCGGAAGAGACCCAGTACTTC. Translation: CASSLLAGPEETQYF.

The gene calls are TRBV20-1 and TRBJ2-7; 12 bases map to TRBD2. The CDR3 runs to 16 residues. Germline values: CDR1 DFQATT, CDR2 SNEGSKA (reference sequence). Trimming at V came to 6 bases and at J to 1 base, leaving 10 bases not matched to a gene. CDR3 sequence (DNA): TGCAGTGCCGGTACTAGCGGGGGGACTGGTTCCTACGAGCAGTACTTC. It yields the protein CSAGTSGGTGSYEQYF.

The chain is built from TRBV20-1 and TRBJ1-5; 7 bases agree with TRBD1. This CDR3 contains 17 residues. J was trimmed by 0 bases and V by 6 bases; bases with no gene match: 14. The germline gives CDR1 DFQATT, CDR2 SNEGSKA (reference sequence). CDR3 in amino acids: CSAPEKTGLYSNQPQHF. The CDR3 region has the DNA TGCAGTGCCCCCGAAAAGACAGGGCTTTATAGCAATCAGCCCCAGCATTTT.